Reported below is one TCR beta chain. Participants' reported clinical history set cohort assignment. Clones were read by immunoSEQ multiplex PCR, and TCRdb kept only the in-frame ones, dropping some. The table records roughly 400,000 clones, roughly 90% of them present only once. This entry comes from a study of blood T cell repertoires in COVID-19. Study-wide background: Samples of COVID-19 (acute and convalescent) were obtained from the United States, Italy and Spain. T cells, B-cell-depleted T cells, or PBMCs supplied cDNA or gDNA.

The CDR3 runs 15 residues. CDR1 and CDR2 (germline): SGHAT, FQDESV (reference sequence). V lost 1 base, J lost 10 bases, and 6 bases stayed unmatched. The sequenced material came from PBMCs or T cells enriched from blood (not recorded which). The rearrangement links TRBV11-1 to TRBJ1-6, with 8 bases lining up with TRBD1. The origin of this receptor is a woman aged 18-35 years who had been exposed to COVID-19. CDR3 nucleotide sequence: TGTGCCAGCAGCTTAGACGGTGGACAGGGATCACCCCTCCACTTT. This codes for CASSLDGGQGSPLHF.